This TCR beta chain was identified in a study of OX40 agonist ivuxolimab in advanced cancers. TCRdb's table, derived via immunoSEQ multiplex PCR, lists solely in-frame clones and lacks some. The sample contains tens of thousands of clones, roughly 80% of which appear only once. As regards this clone: No antigen is known for it.

Autoimmune disease history or systemic immunosuppression was exclusionary. Overall study results and limits: Among the nonresponders, some also had low normalized T-cell clonal expansion.

The source is an adult with an advanced solid tumor such as melanoma, head and neck, liver or kidney cancer. The sequences come from CD4+ or CD8+ T cells sorted from blood, collected in a trial of the OX40 agonist ivuxolimab.

DNA of the CDR3: TGTGCCAGCAGCTTAGCGGGAGGGGACGAGCAGTACTTC. Residues: CASSLAGGDEQYF. The chain has TRBV7-9 and TRBJ2-7; 7 nucleotides agree with TRBD2. Trimming took 0 bases from V and 5 from J; bases not matched to a gene: 1. The CDR3 extends over 13 amino acids. Germline CDR1 and CDR2: SEHNR and FQNEAQ (reference sequence).